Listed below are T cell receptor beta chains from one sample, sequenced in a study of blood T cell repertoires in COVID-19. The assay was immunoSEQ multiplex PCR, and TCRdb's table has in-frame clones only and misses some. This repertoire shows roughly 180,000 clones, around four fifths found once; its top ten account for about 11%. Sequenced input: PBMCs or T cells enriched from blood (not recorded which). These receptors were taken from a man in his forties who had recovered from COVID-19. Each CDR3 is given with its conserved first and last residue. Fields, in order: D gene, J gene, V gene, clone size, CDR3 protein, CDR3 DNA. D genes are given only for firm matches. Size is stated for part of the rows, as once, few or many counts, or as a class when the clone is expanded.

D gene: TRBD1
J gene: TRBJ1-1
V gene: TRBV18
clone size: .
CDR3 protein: CASSPGTANTEAFF
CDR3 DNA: TGTGCCAGCTCCCCCGGGACAGCGAACACTGAAGCTTTCTTT

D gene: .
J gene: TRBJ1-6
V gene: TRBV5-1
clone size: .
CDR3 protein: CASSLERGSGSPLHF
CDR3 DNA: TGCGCCAGCAGCTTGGAGCGGGGGAGTGGTTCACCCCTCCACTTT

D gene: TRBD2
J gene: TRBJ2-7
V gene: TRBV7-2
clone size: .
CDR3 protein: CASSLASGRYEQYF
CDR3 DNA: TGTGCCAGCAGCTTGGCTAGCGGGCGGTACGAGCAGTACTTC

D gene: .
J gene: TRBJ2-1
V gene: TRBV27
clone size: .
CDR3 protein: CASSLGQRGGNRQFF
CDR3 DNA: TGTGCCAGCAGTTTAGGACAGAGGGGGGGGAATAGGCAGTTCTTC

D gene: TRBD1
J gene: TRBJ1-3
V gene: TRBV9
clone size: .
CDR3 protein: CASSVLGQGGNTIYF
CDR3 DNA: TGTGCCAGCAGCGTACTAGGACAGGGCGGAAACACCATATATTTT

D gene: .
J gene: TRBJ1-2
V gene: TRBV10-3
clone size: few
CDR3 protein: CAIGQGSFYGYTF
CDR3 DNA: TGTGCCATAGGGCAGGGATCGTTCTATGGCTACACCTTC

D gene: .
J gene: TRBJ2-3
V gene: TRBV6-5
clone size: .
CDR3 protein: CASRPGHSTDTQYF
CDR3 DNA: TGTGCCAGCCGTCCGGGACACAGCACAGATACGCAGTATTTT

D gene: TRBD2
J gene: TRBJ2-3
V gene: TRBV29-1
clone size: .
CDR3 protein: CSLWGLASDTQYF
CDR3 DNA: TGCAGCTTGTGGGGACTAGCGTCAGATACGCAGTATTTT

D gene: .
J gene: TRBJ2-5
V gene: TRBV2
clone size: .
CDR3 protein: CASRKSGETQYF
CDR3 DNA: TGTGCCAGCAGAAAATCAGGGGAGACCCAGTACTTC

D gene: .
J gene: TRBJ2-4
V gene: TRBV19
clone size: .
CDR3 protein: CASRARGLGGNIQYF
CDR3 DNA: TGTGCCAGTAGGGCGAGAGGGTTGGGCGGAAACATTCAGTACTTC

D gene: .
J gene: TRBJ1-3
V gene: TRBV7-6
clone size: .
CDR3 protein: CASSSSPGQQPSGNTIYF
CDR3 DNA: TGTGCCAGCAGCTCCTCACCCGGACAGCAACCCTCTGGAAACACCATATATTTT

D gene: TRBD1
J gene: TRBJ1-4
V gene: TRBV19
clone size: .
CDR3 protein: CASRLDRVHEKLFF
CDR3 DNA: TGTGCCAGTAGGTTGGACAGGGTCCATGAAAAACTGTTTTTT

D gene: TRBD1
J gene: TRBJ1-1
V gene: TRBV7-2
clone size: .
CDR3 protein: CASNDRVGTEAFF
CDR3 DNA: TGTGCCAGCAACGACAGGGTAGGGACTGAAGCTTTCTTT

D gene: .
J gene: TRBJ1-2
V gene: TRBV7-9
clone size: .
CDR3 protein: CASSLDGGNYGYTF
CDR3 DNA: TGTGCCAGCAGCTTAGATGGAGGAAACTATGGCTACACCTTC

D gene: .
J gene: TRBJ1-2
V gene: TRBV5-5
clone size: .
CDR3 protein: CASSLAHSTGGGYTF
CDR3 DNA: TGTGCCAGCAGCTTGGCCCATTCGACAGGCGGTGGCTACACCTTC

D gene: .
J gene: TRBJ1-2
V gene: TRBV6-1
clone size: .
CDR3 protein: CASSELSGANYGYTF
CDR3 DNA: TGTGCCAGCAGTGAACTTTCCGGGGCTAACTATGGCTACACCTTC

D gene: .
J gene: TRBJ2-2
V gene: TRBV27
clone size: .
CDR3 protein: CASSGAGAQNTGELFF
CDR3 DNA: TGTGCCAGCAGCGGGGCGGGGGCCCAGAACACCGGGGAGCTGTTTTTT

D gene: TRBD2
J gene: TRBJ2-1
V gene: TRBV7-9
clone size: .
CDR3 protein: CASSSSGGPYNEQFF
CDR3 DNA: TGTGCCAGCAGCTCCAGCGGGGGTCCCTACAATGAGCAGTTCTTC

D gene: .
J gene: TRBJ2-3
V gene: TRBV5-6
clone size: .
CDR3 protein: CASSWGLDTQYF
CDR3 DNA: TGTGCCAGCAGCTGGGGCTTGGATACGCAGTATTTT

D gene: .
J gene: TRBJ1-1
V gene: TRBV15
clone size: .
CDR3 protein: CATSRDHTEAFF
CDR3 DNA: TGTGCCACCAGCAGAGATCATACTGAAGCTTTCTTT

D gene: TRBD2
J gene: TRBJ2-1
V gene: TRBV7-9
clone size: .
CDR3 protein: CASSSAKLLSGSASHEQFF
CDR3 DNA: TGTGCCAGCAGCTCCGCAAAACTACTTAGCGGGAGTGCAAGCCATGAGCAGTTCTTC

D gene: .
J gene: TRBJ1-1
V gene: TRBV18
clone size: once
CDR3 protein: CASSPPRGLTTEAFF
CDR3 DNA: TGTGCCAGCTCACCACCAAGGGGACTGACTACTGAAGCTTTCTTT

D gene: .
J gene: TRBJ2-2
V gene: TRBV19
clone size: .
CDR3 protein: CATGNTGELFF
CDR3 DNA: TGTGCCACCGGGAACACCGGGGAGCTGTTTTTT

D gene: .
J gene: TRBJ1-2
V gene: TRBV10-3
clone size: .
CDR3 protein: CAISAEPLNYGYTF
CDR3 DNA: TGTGCCATCAGTGCCGAGCCCCTCAACTATGGCTACACCTTC

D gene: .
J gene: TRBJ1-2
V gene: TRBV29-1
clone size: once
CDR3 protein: CSVATKSNYGYTF
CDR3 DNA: TGCAGCGTTGCCACGAAAAGCAACTATGGCTACACCTTC

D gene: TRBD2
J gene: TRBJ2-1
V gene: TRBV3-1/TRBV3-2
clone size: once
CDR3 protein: CASSQVGGVGEQFF
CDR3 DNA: TGTGCCAGCAGCCAAGTCGGGGGGGTGGGTGAGCAGTTCTTC

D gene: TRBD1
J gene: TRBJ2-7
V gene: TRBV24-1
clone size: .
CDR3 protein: CATSDPGGGDEQYF
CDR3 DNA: TGTGCCACCAGTGACCCAGGGGGCGGGGACGAGCAGTACTTC

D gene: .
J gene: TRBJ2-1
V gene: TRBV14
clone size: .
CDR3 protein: CASSPGLASYNEQFF
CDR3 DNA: TGTGCCAGCAGCCCGGGACTTGCGAGCTACAATGAGCAGTTCTTC

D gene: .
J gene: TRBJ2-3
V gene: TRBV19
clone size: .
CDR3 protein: CASSIGLADTQYF
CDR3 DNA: TGTGCCAGTAGTATAGGTTTAGCAGATACGCAGTATTTT

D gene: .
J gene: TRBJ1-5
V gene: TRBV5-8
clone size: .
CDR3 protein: CASSERGGSGGSQPQHF
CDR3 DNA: TGTGCCAGCAGCGAGAGGGGGGGTTCTGGTGGAAGCCAGCCCCAGCATTTT

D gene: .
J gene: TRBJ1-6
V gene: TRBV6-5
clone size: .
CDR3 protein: CASSYSGSNSPLHF
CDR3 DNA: TGTGCCAGCAGTTACTCGGGCAGTAATTCACCCCTCCACTTT

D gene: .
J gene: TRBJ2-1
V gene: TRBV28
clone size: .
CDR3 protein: CASSLQNEQFF
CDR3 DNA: TGTGCCAGCAGTCTACAGAATGAGCAGTTCTTC

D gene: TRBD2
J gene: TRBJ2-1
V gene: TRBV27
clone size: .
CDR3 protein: CASSSPTSGRANEQFF
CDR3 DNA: TGTGCCAGCAGTTCGCCGACTAGCGGGAGGGCCAATGAGCAGTTCTTC

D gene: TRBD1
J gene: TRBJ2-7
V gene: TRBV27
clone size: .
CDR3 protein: CASSSRQGAAYEQYF
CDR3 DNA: TGTGCCAGCAGTTCCCGACAGGGGGCGGCCTACGAGCAGTACTTC

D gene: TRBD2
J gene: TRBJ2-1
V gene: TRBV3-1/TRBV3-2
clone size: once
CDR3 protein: CASSQEGTSGDNEQFF
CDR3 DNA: TGTGCCAGCAGCCAAGAGGGGACTAGCGGAGACAATGAGCAGTTCTTC

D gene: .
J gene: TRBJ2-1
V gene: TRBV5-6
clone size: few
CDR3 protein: CASSLGLVHEQFF
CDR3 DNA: TGTGCCAGCAGCTTGGGACTAGTCCATGAGCAGTTCTTC

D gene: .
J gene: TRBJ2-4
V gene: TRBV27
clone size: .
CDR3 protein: CASSSGGAKNIQYF
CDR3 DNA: TGTGCCAGCAGTTCCGGGGGAGCCAAAAACATTCAGTACTTC

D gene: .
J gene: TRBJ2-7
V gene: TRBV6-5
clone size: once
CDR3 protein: CASSYQGPHEQYF
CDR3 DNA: TGTGCCAGCAGTTATCAGGGGCCCCACGAGCAGTACTTC

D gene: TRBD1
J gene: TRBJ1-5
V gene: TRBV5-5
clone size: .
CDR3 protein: CASSLGGQGRTQPQHF
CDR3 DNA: TGTGCCAGCAGCTTGGGTGGACAGGGCCGTACTCAGCCCCAGCATTTT

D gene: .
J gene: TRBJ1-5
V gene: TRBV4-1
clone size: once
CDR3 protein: CASSQGLPVNRRKLNQPQHF
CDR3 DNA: TGCGCCAGCAGCCAGGGACTTCCAGTAAACAGGAGGAAACTCAATCAGCCCCAGCATTTT